This passage covers 23 T cell receptor beta chains from one sample sequenced in a study of blood T cell repertoires in COVID-19. The table came from immunoSEQ multiplex PCR; TCRdb's copy has only in-frame clones and leaves some out. The top ten hold about 4.2% of the sample, which has about 51,000 clones, 86% seen once. Sequences were obtained from peripheral blood. These receptors were collected from a man aged 80 or over with active COVID-19.

This rearrangement joins TRBV5-1 to TRBJ1-3; a weak D match, TRBD1 (5 bases). Per germline, CDR1 SGHRS and CDR2 YFSETQ. This CDR3 has 14 residues. The germline V and J ends were trimmed by 0 bases and 4 bases, with 8 bases remaining between them. The DNA for the CDR3 is TGCGCCAGCAGCTTGGGGGGCCCGGGAAACACCATATATTTT. Its translation: CASSLGGPGNTIYF.

V usage is TRBV5-1 and J usage is TRBJ2-7; 10 nucleotides line up with TRBD1. Trimming at V came to 3 bases and at J to 3 bases, leaving 6 bases not matched to a gene. The CDR3 has 15 amino acids. Germline loops: CDR1 SGHRS, CDR2 YFSETQ. The CDR3 sequence: CASSWGTGVNYEQYF. The DNA of the CDR3 is TGCGCCAGCAGCTGGGGGACAGGGGTGAACTACGAGCAGTACTTC. Supplemented by reference TRBV5-1 and TRBJ2-7, the full variable domain reads KAGVTQTPRYLIKTRGQQVTLSCSPISGHRSVSWYQQTPGQGLQFLFEYFSETQRNKGNFPGRFSGRQFSNSRSEMNVSTLELGDSALYLCASSWGTGVNYEQYFGPGTRLTVT.

The genes are TRBV7-8 and TRBJ2-7; a weak D match, TRBD2 (6 bases). Deletions cut 5 bases from V and 1 base from J, with 9 bases between. This CDR3 is 13 amino acids long. The germline V gene has CDR1 SGHVS and CDR2 FQNEAQ. CDR3 residues: CASSRRESYEQYF. CDR3 bases: TGTGCCAGCAGCCGCCGGGAGTCCTACGAGCAGTACTTC.

The chain links TRBV6-1 to TRBJ1-3; tentative D call: TRBD1 (6 bases). Germline V CDR1 and CDR2: MNHNS, SASEGT. The germline V and J ends were trimmed by 2 bases and 7 bases, with 15 bases remaining between them. The CDR3 spans 15 residues. CDR3 protein: CASSESGGSANTIYF. In nucleotides, the CDR3 is TGTGCCAGCAGTGAATCGGGGGGCTCGGCTAACACCATATATTTT.

This chain connects TRBV5-1 to TRBJ2-1; unclear D gene. Trimming took off 0 bases at V and 7 bases at J, with 14 bases between the two ends. Germline CDR1 SGHRS, CDR2 YFSETQ. The CDR3 length is 15 residues. The CDR3 coding sequence is TGCGCCAGCAGCTTGGTTGTCAGAGGTGGGAATGAGCAGTTCTTC. It yields the protein CASSLVVRGGNEQFF.

J is TRBJ2-6 and V is TRBV5-1; 9 nucleotides agree with TRBD1. J gave up 2 bases and V 0 bases, and 3 bases lay outside the gene matches. The CDR3 is 17 residues long. From germline, CDR1 is SGHRS and CDR2 YFSETQ. The CDR3 here is CASSLGRQGAGANVLTF. DNA of the CDR3: TGCGCCAGCAGCTTGGGGAGACAGGGGGCTGGGGCCAACGTCCTGACTTTC.

The chain couples TRBV5-1 to TRBJ2-5, with 9 bases fitting TRBD1. The CDR3 length is 15 residues. Germline assignment: CDR1 SGHRS and CDR2 YFSETQ. With V trimmed by 4 bases and J by 1 base, 5 bases remained unmatched. CDR3 bases: TGCGCCAGCAGCGCCGGGACAGGGATCCAAGAGACCCAGTACTTC. Protein sequence: CASSAGTGIQETQYF.

This chain links TRBV5-4 with TRBJ2-2, with TRBD2 matching over 8 bases. The trim removed 0 bases at V and 2 bases at J, leaving 3 bases unmatched. Looked up from germline, CDR1 is SGHNT and CDR2 is YYREEE (reference sequence). The CDR3 spans 16 residues. This chain's CDR3 is CASSLAGGRNTGELFF. For the CDR3, the DNA is TGTGCCAGCAGCTTGGCGGGAGGGCGAAACACCGGGGAGCTGTTTTTT. Using reference TRBV5-4 and TRBJ2-2 for the parts outside the CDR3, the full variable domain is ETGVTQSPTHLIKTRGQQVTLRCSSQSGHNTVSWYQQALGQGPQFIFQYYREEENGRGNFPPRFSGLQFPNYSSELNVNALELDDSALYLCASSLAGGRNTGELFFGEGSRLTVL.

This chain links TRBV5-1 with TRBJ2-2; 11 bases are shared with TRBD2. The CDR3 has 17 residues. Germline V lookup: CDR1 SGHRS, CDR2 YFSETQ. V shed 1 base, J shed 0 bases, and the junction held 2 bases outside the gene matches. DNA of the CDR3: TGCGCCAGCAGCTTGACTAGCGGGAGTACGAACACCGGGGAGCTGTTTTTT. Its translation is CASSLTSGSTNTGELFF.

The rearrangement uses TRBV6-5 and TRBJ2-7; D gene unclear. From germline, CDR1 is MNHEY and CDR2 SVGAGI. V lost 6 bases, J lost 7 bases, and 19 bases lay in between. This CDR3 has 14 amino acids. The CDR3 is CASRKDSGGKEQYF. The DNA of the CDR3 is TGTGCCAGCAGGAAAGACTCGGGTGGTAAGGAGCAGTACTTC.

The chain employs TRBV6-5 and TRBJ2-2, with D possibly matching TRBD1 (6 bases). Looked up from germline, CDR1 is MNHEY and CDR2 is SVGAGI. The CDR3 totals 13 residues. The V and J ends lost 10 bases and 6 bases respectively, with 15 bases between them. DNA for the CDR3: TGTGCCACCCGCTTCTCAGGGGCCGGGGAGCTGTTTTTT. Amino acid sequence: CATRFSGAGELFF.

The gene calls are TRBV28 and TRBJ2-7; 12 bases are shared with TRBD2. This CDR3 contains 16 residues. Germline CDR1 is MDHEN and CDR2 is SYDVKM. Trimming took 6 bases from V and 7 from J; bases not matched to a gene: 13. This CDR3 reads CASSRGLAGSLWEQYF. CDR3 sequence (DNA): TGTGCCAGCAGCCGAGGACTAGCGGGGTCCCTATGGGAGCAGTACTTC.

The CDR3 spells CASSHPRTETDEKLFF. The CDR3 DNA follows: TGTGCCAGCAGCCACCCCCGAACCGAGACAGATGAAAAACTGTTTTTT. This sequence joins TRBV7-9 and TRBJ1-4; D is possibly TRBD1 (5 bases). The CDR3 runs to 16 residues. CDR1 SEHNR and CDR2 FQNEAQ come from the germline V gene (reference sequence). Trimming removed 5 bases from V and 6 bases from J, with 19 bases in between.

V is TRBV7-6 and J is TRBJ1-1; D gene uncertain. CDR1 SGHVS and CDR2 FNYEAQ come from the germline V gene. Trimming removed 1 base at V and 1 base at J, with 4 bases between. The CDR3 contains 13 residues. CDR3 protein: CASSLERNTEAFF. The CDR3 nucleotides are TGTGCCAGCAGCTTAGAGAGGAACACTGAAGCTTTCTTT.

V is TRBV7-9 and J is TRBJ2-2, with D perhaps matching TRBD1 (6 bases). V was cut by 4 bases and J by 3 bases, with 12 bases left in between. Germline CDR1 and CDR2: SEHNR and FQNEAQ (reference sequence). The CDR3 extends over 15 amino acids. This CDR3 is CASSSTWGHTGELFF. In nucleotides, the CDR3 is TGTGCCAGCAGCTCAACCTGGGGGCACACCGGGGAGCTGTTTTTT.

The chain has TRBV13 and TRBJ2-1; the match to TRBD2 covers 8 bases. Germline assignment: CDR1 PRHDT and CDR2 FYEKMQ (reference sequence). V trimming: 5 bases; J trimming: 9 bases; junction bases outside the gene matches: 24. This CDR3 region has 19 residues. CDR3 nucleotides: TGTGCCAGCAGCCATCCAGGTATCGAGACTAGCGTGGCCCGGCCTGAGCAGTTCTTC. Translated, it gives CASSHPGIETSVARPEQFF.

The chain has TRBV9 and TRBJ2-3, with 7 bases identical to TRBD2. The CDR3 has 17 amino acids. Germline V CDR1 and CDR2: SGDLS, YYNGEE. V shed 1 base and J 1 base; nucleotides not matched to a gene: 9. The CDR3 protein is CASSVRREPLGTDTQYF. The CDR3 DNA follows: TGTGCCAGCAGCGTACGGCGGGAGCCCCTGGGCACAGATACGCAGTATTTT.

DNA of the CDR3: TGTGCCAGCAGCTTCCCTGGGACTAGCAGTCACAATGAGCAGTTCTTC. It specifies CASSFPGTSSHNEQFF. The genes are TRBV7-6 and TRBJ2-1; 9 nucleotides line up with TRBD2. CDR1 SGHVS and CDR2 FNYEAQ come from the germline V gene. The CDR3 loop spans 16 amino acids. V was clipped by 3 bases and J by 5 bases; unmatched bases: 8.

This chain uses TRBV18 with TRBJ2-3; unclear D gene. The V gene lost 2 bases and the J gene lost 4 bases, with 4 bases spanning the gap. Germline V gives CDR1 KGHSH, CDR2 LQKENI. The CDR3 totals 12 residues. In nucleotides, the CDR3 is TGTGCCAGCTCACCAGTATCAGATACGCAGTATTTT. This gives the protein CASSPVSDTQYF.

This clone was found once. The CDR3 coding sequence is TGTGCCAGCAGTGAAGGGCAACGGAGCGCTCGGTATTTT. Protein: CASSEGQRSARYF. V gene TRBV2 combines with J gene TRBJ2-3; unclear D gene. The CDR3 contains 13 residues. Trimming left V 1 base short and J 14 bases short, with 16 bases between. Germline V gives CDR1 SNHLY, CDR2 FYNNEI.

This chain uses TRBV5-6 with TRBJ1-5; possible D gene TRBD1, 5 bases. This CDR3 is built from 14 residues. Trimming removed 0 bases from V and 8 bases from J, with 12 bases in between. Per the germline V gene, CDR1 is SGHDT and CDR2 is YYEEEE. CDR3 sequence reads: CASSLAGTLEPQHF. CDR3 nucleotides: TGTGCCAGCAGCTTGGCCGGGACTTTAGAGCCCCAGCATTTT.

The chain links TRBV7-9 to TRBJ2-1; no clear D. The V gene lost 4 bases and the J gene lost 6 bases, with 4 bases spanning the gap. This CDR3 comprises 11 residues. Germline V gene data show CDR1 as SEHNR and CDR2 as FQNEAQ (reference sequence). In DNA form, the CDR3 reads TGTGCCAGCAGCTCCCTCAATGAGCAGTTCTTC. Translating it yields CASSSLNEQFF.

A few counts support this clone. V is TRBV10-3 and J is TRBJ2-3, with 8 bases aligning to TRBD2. The V gene's germline CDR1 is ENHRY and CDR2 SYGVKD. Trimming cost V 4 bases and J 2 bases; bases outside gene matches: 17. The CDR3 length is 19 residues. Here the CDR3 DNA reads TGTGCCATCAGTGGACGCGGGAGGAGGGCCGACCGGGACACAGATACGCAGTATTTT. As protein: CAISGRGRRADRDTDTQYF.